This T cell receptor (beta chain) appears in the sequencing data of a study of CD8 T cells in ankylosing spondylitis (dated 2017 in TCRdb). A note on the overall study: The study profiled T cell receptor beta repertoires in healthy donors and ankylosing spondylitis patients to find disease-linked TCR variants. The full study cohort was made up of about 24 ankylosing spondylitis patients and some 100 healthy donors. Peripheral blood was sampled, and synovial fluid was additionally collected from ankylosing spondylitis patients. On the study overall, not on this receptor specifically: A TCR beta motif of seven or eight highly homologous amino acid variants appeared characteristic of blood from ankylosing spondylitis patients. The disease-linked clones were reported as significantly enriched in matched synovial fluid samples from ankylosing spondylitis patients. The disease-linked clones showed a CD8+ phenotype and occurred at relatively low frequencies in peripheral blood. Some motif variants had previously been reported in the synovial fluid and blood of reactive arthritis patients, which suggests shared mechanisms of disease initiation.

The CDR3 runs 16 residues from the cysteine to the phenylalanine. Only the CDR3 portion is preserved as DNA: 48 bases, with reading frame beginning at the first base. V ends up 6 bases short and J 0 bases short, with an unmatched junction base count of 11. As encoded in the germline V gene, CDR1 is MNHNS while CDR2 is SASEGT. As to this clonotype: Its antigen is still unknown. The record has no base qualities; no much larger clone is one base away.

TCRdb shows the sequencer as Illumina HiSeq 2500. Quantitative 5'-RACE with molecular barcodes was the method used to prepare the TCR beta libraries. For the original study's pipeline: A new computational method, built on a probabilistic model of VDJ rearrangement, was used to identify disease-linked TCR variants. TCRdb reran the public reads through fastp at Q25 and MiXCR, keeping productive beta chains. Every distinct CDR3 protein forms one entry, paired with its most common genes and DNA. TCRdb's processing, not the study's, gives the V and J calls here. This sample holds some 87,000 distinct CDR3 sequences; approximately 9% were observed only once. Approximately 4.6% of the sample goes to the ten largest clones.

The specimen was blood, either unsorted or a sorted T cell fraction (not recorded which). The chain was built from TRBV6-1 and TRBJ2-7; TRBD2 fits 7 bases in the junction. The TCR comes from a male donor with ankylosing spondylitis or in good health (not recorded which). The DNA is TGTGCCAGCAGCACCTCCCAGGCGGGGGACTCCTACGAGCAGTACTTC. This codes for CASSTSQAGDSYEQYF.